This T cell receptor (beta chain) was sequenced in a study of blood T cell repertoires in COVID-19. In the authors' workflow: Counts of nucleated cells, estimated from reference gene primer amplification, were obtained. Produced via immunoSEQ multiplex PCR; TCRdb's table is partial and in-frame only. D and trimming were read from the DNA, whereas the V and J calls and clone size are those reported in that table. This sample has about 200,000 clones, with about nine tenths found just once. From germline, CDR1 is KGHDR and CDR2 SFDVKD. The CDR3 covers 16 residues. V lost 4 bases to trimming and J lost 0 bases; unmatched junction nucleotides: 4.

This sequence originates from a young woman who had recovered from COVID-19. The material sequenced was PBMCs or T cells enriched from blood (not recorded which). The chain uses TRBV24-1 and TRBJ1-5, with 8 bases matching TRBD1. CDR3 protein: CATSDPTGDSNQPQHF. The CDR3 DNA reads TGTGCCACCAGTGACCCGACAGGGGATAGCAATCAGCCCCAGCATTTT.